This T cell receptor (beta chain) was sequenced in a study of T-cell reconstitution after alpha-beta-depleted transplantation in children. This clonotype showed up just a few times. Unique molecular identifiers were built into the TCRbeta library. TCRdb processed the PCR reads anew with MiXCR; each CDR3 protein has one entry. The sample consists of 450,000 to 600,000 distinct CDR3 sequences, 10% to 15% of them appearing once. This CDR3 contains 16 residues. The source is a male patient younger than 18 who had a stem cell transplant for acute myeloid leukemia, so the T cells may come from the graft donor. The chain carries TRBV21-1 and TRBJ2-5; TRBD1, the table's D call, was not compared with the DNA. TRBV21-1 is a pseudogene. Specimen: PBMCs, mostly from graft donor cells, collected 360 days after TCRalphabeta/CD19-depleted stem cell transplant. The chain's CDR3 is CASSNLGRGRPETQYF. The CDR3 DNA is TGTGCCAGCAGCAATTTAGGCAGGGGGCGGCCAGAGACCCAGTACTTC.